This TCR beta chain was captured in a study of regulatory T cells in long-lasting Graves disease. General study points: Favored gene segments in persistent disease were TRBV28, TRBJ1-2 and TRBJ2-5.

Assembly of TCR beta libraries relied on iRepertoire HTBI primers together with Arm-PCR of CDR3 regions. TCRdb ran MiXCR on the multiplex PCR reads and lists one entry per CDR3 protein. The repertoire holds about 350,000 distinct CDR3 sequences, with 15% to 20% as singletons. Regarding time point: newly diagnosed GD, antithyroid drugs for less than 3 months. PBMCs provided the RNA from which the TCR library was made. All patients originated from an endocrinology department located in Xi'an, China. CDR1 and CDR2 (germline): MDHEN, SYDVKM. The CDR3 consists of 14 residues. Trimming took off 6 bases at V and 2 bases at J, with 14 bases between the two ends. In this sample, this clonotype turned up many times. Its target is not known. This sample was shared with a second study, whose subject was T cells in Graves' hyperthyroidism and ophthalmopathy. That publication notes: RT-PCR in the first round (using the HTBI primer set) targeted the TCR CDR3. Ophthalmopathy cases were set apart from stable hyperthyroidism by a 13 V-J model.

The sequence was collected from a man in his forties with Graves disease. V and J are TRBV28 and TRBJ2-7; D possibly matches TRBD1 or TRBD2 (5 bases each). The material sequenced was peripheral blood mononuclear cells (PBMCs), taken at new diagnosis, from a patient treated with antithyroid drugs. The CDR3, as DNA: TGTGCCAGCAGGCCAGGGACCCCGACCTACGAGCAGTACTTC. Amino acids: CASRPGTPTYEQYF.